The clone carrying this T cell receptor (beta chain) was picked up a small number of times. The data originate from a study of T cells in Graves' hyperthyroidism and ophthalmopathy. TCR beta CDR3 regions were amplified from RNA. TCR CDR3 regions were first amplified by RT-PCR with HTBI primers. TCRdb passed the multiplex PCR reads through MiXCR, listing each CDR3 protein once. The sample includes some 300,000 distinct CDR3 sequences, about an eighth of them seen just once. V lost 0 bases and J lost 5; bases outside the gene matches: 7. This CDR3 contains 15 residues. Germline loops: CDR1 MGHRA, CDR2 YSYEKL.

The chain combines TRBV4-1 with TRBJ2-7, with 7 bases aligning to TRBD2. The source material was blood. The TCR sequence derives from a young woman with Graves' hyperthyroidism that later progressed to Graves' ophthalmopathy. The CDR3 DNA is TGCGCCAGCAGCCAAGATGTGGGGGGGGTGGACGAGCAGTACTTC. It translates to CASSQDVGGVDEQYF.